The T cell receptor beta chain under discussion was sequenced for a study of beta chain features in type 1 diabetes. What was sequenced were expressed TCRB transcripts, since all of the isolated RNA had been reverse transcribed. Profiling relied on immunoSEQ multiplex PCR, and the TCRdb table lists in-frame clones only, not all of them. The repertoire holds under 150,000 clones, with less than 9% as singletons. CDR1 and CDR2 (germline): SGHTA, FQGTGA. After removal of 3 bases from V and 7 bases from J, the junction contained 5 bases not matched to a gene. CDR3 length equals 15 residues. There are a few counts of this clone.

V gene TRBV7-3 combines with J gene TRBJ1-4; 10 bases agree with TRBD1. Sequencing input: central memory CD4+ T cells from blood. This clonotype originated in a woman younger than 45 in good health. CDR3 in amino acids: CASSFRQGAFEKLFF. DNA for the CDR3: TGTGCCAGCAGCTTTAGACAGGGGGCGTTTGAAAAACTGTTTTTT.